This TCR beta chain is from a study of T cell changes during pregnancy in multiple sclerosis. Assay used: immunoSEQ multiplex PCR; TCRdb lists only in-frame clones, some missing. The sample contains about 80,000 clones, roughly nine tenths of which appear only once. Germline values: CDR1 WSHSY, CDR2 SAAADI. V was clipped by 4 bases and J by 2 bases; unmatched bases: 2. The CDR3 loop spans 14 amino acids. This sequence was found in a female donor with multiple sclerosis, enrolled in a pregnancy study. The chain is built from TRBV10-2 and TRBJ2-7; 10 bases fit TRBD1. This material consisted of peripheral blood, taken before pregnancy. The CDR3 bases are TGCGCCAGCAGTGGGGGGACAGGGGCCTACGAGCAGTACTTC. It translates to CASSGGTGAYEQYF.